This T cell receptor (beta chain) derives from a study of graft-versus-host responses after intestinal transplantation. Study context: Recipients received multivisceral, liver-intestinal, or isolated intestinal transplants. Tacrolimus plus steroids were given to all recipients for 2 to 4 years, preceded by anti-thymocyte globulin induction.

Germline V gene data show CDR1 as MDHEN and CDR2 as SYDVKM. V lost 4 bases and J lost 4, with 16 bases in between. The CDR3 is 15 amino acids. Here immunoSEQ multiplex PCR was the method, and the copy in TCRdb shows in-frame clones only, minus some. The sample holds about 40,000 clones, over 90% seen once. The sequencing used PBMCs, collected approximately 740 days after intestinal transplantation. This clonotype originated in a human patient who received an intestinal transplant, so some T cells may come from the graft donor. The genes are TRBV28 and TRBJ2-5; D may be TRBD1 or TRBD2 (6 bases each). Here the CDR3 DNA reads TGTGCCAGCAGTTCCCCCATGGGGGGCGGAGAGACCCAGTACTTC. This translates into CASSSPMGGGETQYF.